This T cell receptor (beta chain) was profiled in a study of identical twins. This clonotype was counted ten times or more. V dropped 1 base and J dropped 7 bases, with 11 bases sitting between them. This CDR3 is 14 amino acids long. cDNA molecules carried unique molecular identifiers, and template switching added a universal primer site. Via MiXCR, TCRdb re-called the 5' RACE reads, giving one row per CDR3 protein. This table has approximately 220,000 distinct CDR3 sequences, around a tenth appearing once. The gene calls are TRBV12-3 or TRBV12-4 and TRBJ1-5; D might be TRBD1 (5 bases). This TCR was recovered from a young woman in good health. The sequenced sample was memory (CD45RO+) T cells sorted from blood. CDR3 sequence reads: CASSLGQGGQPQHF. The CDR3 nucleotides read TGTGCCAGCAGTTTAGGTCAGGGCGGCCAGCCCCAGCATTTT.